Each of the 20 T cell receptor beta chains below was sequenced from the same sample in a study of T-cell reconstitution after alpha-beta-depleted transplantation in children. As it was prepared, the TCRbeta library received unique molecular identifiers. One entry per CDR3 protein, called by TCRdb with MiXCR from the PCR reads. Among 360,000 or so distinct CDR3 sequences listed, around 21% were seen once. The sample here was PBMCs from the stem cell graft donor, taken from the stem cell graft. Every receptor here comes from a human donor who donated a stem cell graft to a child with acute myeloid leukemia.

This clonotype occurred many times. The chain is built from TRBV12-3 or TRBV12-4 and TRBJ1-1, with D uncertain. The V gene lost 4 bases and the J gene lost 1 base, with 7 bases spanning the gap. The CDR3 is made up of 13 amino acids. In DNA form, the CDR3 reads TGTGCCAGCAGTTCTACGTGGAACACTGAAGCTTTCTTT. This encodes CASSSTWNTEAFF.

CDR3 protein: CSASAPGQAHQPQHF. In nucleotides, the CDR3 is TGCAGTGCTAGTGCCCCAGGCCAGGCCCATCAGCCCCAGCATTTT. The chain links TRBV20-1 to TRBJ1-5; no clear D. Germline CDR1 is DFQATT and CDR2 is SNEGSKA (reference sequence). The CDR3 extends over 15 amino acids. V was shortened by 3 bases and J by 5 bases, with 17 bases between the two germline ends.

This clonotype was observed a handful of times. The chain employs TRBV9 and TRBJ2-7; perhaps D is TRBD1 or TRBD2 (5 bases each). V was clipped by 0 bases and J by 2 bases, with 12 bases between them. The CDR3 consists of 15 residues. The germline V gene encodes CDR1 SGDLS and CDR2 YYNGEE. CDR3 loop: CASSVGSGGAYEQYF. The CDR3 DNA sequence: TGTGCCAGCAGCGTAGGTAGTGGGGGAGCCTACGAGCAGTACTTC. Full variable domain (remainder filled in from reference TRBV9 and TRBJ2-7): DSGVTQTPKHLITATGQRVTLRCSPRSGDLSVYWYQQSLDQGLQFLIQYYNGEERAKGNILERFSAQQFPDLHSELNLSSLELGDSALYFCASSVGSGGAYEQYFGPGTRLTVT.

This clonotype was seen many times. The gene calls are TRBV24-1 and TRBJ1-1; TRBD1 matches 7 bases. The germline CDR1 and CDR2 sequences are KGHDR and SFDVKD. The trim removed 2 bases at V and 5 bases at J, leaving 1 base unmatched. The CDR3 has 13 residues. The CDR3 is CATSDWDRTEAFF. As DNA, the CDR3 is TGTGCCACCAGTGATTGGGACAGAACTGAAGCTTTCTTT.

CDR3 sequence (DNA): TGTGCCACAAGCCGAGGGGAAATGGGTGGCTACACCTTC. This gives the protein CATSRGEMGGYTF. V and J are TRBV3-1 and TRBJ1-2; maybe TRBD1 (5 bases). The length of the CDR3 is 13 residues. Per the germline V gene, CDR1 is LGHDT and CDR2 is YNNKEL (reference sequence). Between the trimmed V and J ends, which lost 10 bases and 7 bases, there was a span of 19 bases.

CDR3 residues: CASSYPGGVETQYF. The DNA for the CDR3 is TGTGCCAGCAGTTACCCCGGTGGGGTGGAGACCCAGTACTTC. This sequence joins TRBV6-5 and TRBJ2-5; no clear D gene. V gave up 2 bases and J gave up 5 bases, with 12 bases separating them. The CDR3 is 14 amino acids. Germline lookup yields CDR1 MNHEY and CDR2 SVGAGI.

This clonotype was counted ten times or more. The rearrangement uses TRBV29-1 and TRBJ2-7, with 8 bases fitting TRBD1. The CDR3 sequence is 13 residues long. Germline CDR1 is SQVTM and CDR2 is ANQGSEA. V gave up 3 bases and J gave up 2 bases; unmatched junction bases: 3. DNA of the CDR3: TGCAGCGTTGAGACAGGGGCGCCCTACGAGCAGTACTTC. This sequence encodes CSVETGAPYEQYF.

This sequence joins TRBV4-1 and TRBJ2-7; TRBD2 aligns across 9 bases. The CDR3 extends over 15 amino acids. Trimming took 4 bases from V and 4 from J; bases not matched to a gene: 8. CDR1 is MGHRA and CDR2 is YSYEKL in the germline V gene. Here the CDR3 reads CASSLGAAGGYEQYF. DNA of the CDR3: TGCGCCAGCAGCCTTGGGGCAGCGGGAGGTTACGAGCAGTACTTC.

This sequence joins TRBV20-1 and TRBJ2-6; 7 bases match TRBD1. CDR1 and CDR2 from the germline V gene are DFQATT and SNEGSKA (reference sequence). The CDR3 is 15 residues long. J gave up 2 bases and V 5 bases, and 6 bases lay outside the gene matches. The CDR3 is CSAPKTGAGANVLTF. The CDR3, as DNA: TGCAGTGCTCCAAAAACAGGGGCTGGGGCCAACGTCCTGACTTTC.

The chain couples TRBV20-1 to TRBJ2-7, with D possibly TRBD2 on 6 matching bases. Per the germline V gene, CDR1 is DFQATT and CDR2 is SNEGSKA (reference sequence). The CDR3 has 14 amino acids. V lost 6 bases and J 4 bases, leaving 19 bases between the germline ends. The CDR3 spells CSAQQRDLSYEQYF. As DNA, the CDR3 is TGCAGTGCCCAGCAACGGGACTTAAGTTACGAGCAGTACTTC.

The gene calls are TRBV6-5 and TRBJ1-1, with a weak D call TRBD1 (5 bases). The germline V gene encodes CDR1 MNHEY and CDR2 SVGAGI. This CDR3 comprises 14 residues. Between the trimmed V and J ends, which lost 4 bases and 4 bases, there was a span of 13 bases. The CDR3 coding sequence is TGTGCCAGCAGTTTGCAAGAGGGGATCACTGAAGCTTTCTTT. Protein: CASSLQEGITEAFF.

The rearrangement links TRBV3-1 to TRBJ2-3, with TRBD2 matching 7 bases. The CDR3 covers 15 residues. CDR1 is LGHDT, CDR2 YNNKEL, per germline (reference sequence). V shed 3 bases, J shed 5 bases, and the junction held 8 bases outside the gene matches. The CDR3 DNA sequence: TGTGCCAGCAGCCACCCCGGACTAGTTGGAGATACGCAGTATTTT. It yields the protein CASSHPGLVGDTQYF.

The gene calls are TRBV12-3 or TRBV12-4 and TRBJ1-1; D unresolved. This CDR3 region has 11 residues. Trimming left V 4 bases short and J 5 bases short, with 5 bases between. The CDR3 region has the DNA TGTGCCAGCAGTTCTTGGACTGAAGCTTTCTTT. Amino acids: CASSSWTEAFF.

At least ten counts were recorded for this clonotype. J is TRBJ2-5 and V is TRBV12-3 or TRBV12-4; weak D call: TRBD1 (5 bases). V was trimmed by 2 bases and J by 5 bases, leaving 12 bases between them. The CDR3 covers 14 residues. The CDR3: CASSLPAGKETQYF. CDR3 DNA sequence: TGTGCCAGCAGTTTACCGGCAGGGAAGGAGACCCAGTACTTC.

The sample holds a few counts of this clonotype. The chain is built from TRBV10-3 and TRBJ2-7; D tentatively reads TRBD1 or TRBD2 (6 bases each). Per the germline V gene, CDR1 is ENHRY and CDR2 is SYGVKD. This CDR3 is 14 amino acids long. Trimming left V 4 bases short and J 6 bases short, with 16 bases between. The CDR3 DNA reads TGTGCCATCAGTGGGGTAGGGGGAGGAGTCGAGCAGTACTTC. Protein sequence: CAISGVGGGVEQYF.

V and J are TRBV4-2 and TRBJ2-3, with 8 bases lining up with TRBD1. J was trimmed by 12 bases and V by 2 bases; bases with no gene match: 13. Germline CDR1 and CDR2: LGHNA and YNFKEQ. CDR3 length: 15 amino acids. CDR3: CASSQPPGQEITQYF. CDR3 nucleotide sequence: TGTGCCAGCAGCCAACCTCCGGGACAGGAGATAACCCAGTATTTT.

V is TRBV7-3 and J is TRBJ2-2; 8 bases match TRBD2. CDR3 length equals 15 residues. J gave up 6 bases and V 4 bases, and 7 bases lay outside the gene matches. Germline CDR1 SGHTA, CDR2 FQGTGA. The CDR3 coding sequence is TGTGCCAGCAGCTCCTTAGCGGGAAGGGCCGGGGAGCTGTTTTTT. Amino acid sequence: CASSSLAGRAGELFF.

V usage is TRBV28 and J usage is TRBJ1-1, with a possible D match to TRBD1 (5 bases). Germline V gene sequence: CDR1 MDHEN, CDR2 SYDVKM. CDR3 length equals 14 residues. V was pared by 2 bases and J by 6 bases, with 13 bases between. This CDR3 reads CASSLVRGGAEAFF. The CDR3 nucleotides are TGTGCCAGCAGTTTAGTAAGGGGTGGGGCTGAAGCTTTCTTT.

This clonotype was counted many times. The V and J genes are TRBV20-1 and TRBJ1-2; maybe TRBD1 (5 bases). CDR3 length: 14 residues. CDR1 and CDR2 (germline): DFQATT, SNEGSKA (reference sequence). V gave up 2 bases and J gave up 2 bases, with 12 bases separating them. CDR3 bases: TGCAGTGCTAGATTTCGGGGGACCAACTATGGCTACACCTTC. Its translation is CSARFRGTNYGYTF.

The genes are TRBV2 and TRBJ2-2, with TRBD2 matching over 7 bases. CDR1 and CDR2 from the germline V gene are SNHLY and FYNNEI. The length of the CDR3 is 16 residues. The trim removed 1 base at V and 4 bases at J, leaving 6 bases unmatched. The chain's CDR3 is CASSEEGGFGTGELFF. The CDR3 DNA reads TGTGCCAGCAGTGAAGAGGGAGGGTTCGGCACCGGGGAGCTGTTTTTT.